This is a list of T cell receptor beta chains from one sample in a study of blood T cells in healthy people across ages. TCRdb called the 5' RACE reads again in MiXCR, with one record for every CDR3 protein. The sample has about 1,000,000 distinct CDR3 sequences, around 43% seen once. The sample taken for sequencing was blood. Receptors originate from an older woman in good health. Both conserved end residues are part of each CDR3. D genes are given only for firm matches. Clone size appears in some rows only: once, few, many, or a class for an expanded clone.

CDR3aa: CSASSEDRARYTQYF
CDR3nt: TGCAGTGCTAGTTCTGAGGACAGGGCCCGGTATACGCAGTATTTT
abundance: NA
d_gene: TRBD1
j_gene: TRBJ2-3
v_gene: TRBV20-1

CDR3aa: CASSTLIRVSTGELFF
CDR3nt: TGTGCCAGCAGCACCTTAATAAGAGTTAGCACCGGGGAGCTGTTTTTT
abundance: NA
d_gene: NA
j_gene: TRBJ2-2
v_gene: TRBV7-2

CDR3aa: CASSPQPSGAGNYGYTF
CDR3nt: TGTGCCAGCAGTCCCCAACCCTCCGGGGCGGGTAACTATGGCTACACCTTC
abundance: NA
d_gene: NA
j_gene: TRBJ1-2
v_gene: TRBV6-1

CDR3aa: CASWGSGQGDTGELFF
CDR3nt: TGTGCCAGCTGGGGGTCCGGGCAGGGTGACACCGGGGAGCTGTTTTTT
abundance: NA
d_gene: NA
j_gene: TRBJ2-2
v_gene: TRBV6-5

CDR3aa: CSALGGSQTQYF
CDR3nt: TGCAGTGCCTTAGGGGGTTCGCAGACCCAGTACTTC
abundance: few
d_gene: NA
j_gene: TRBJ2-5
v_gene: TRBV20-1

CDR3aa: CASSLGSGDRANIRNTEAFF
CDR3nt: TGTGCCAGCAGCTTAGGTTCGGGAGACAGGGCTAACATCCGGAACACTGAAGCTTTCTTT
abundance: few
d_gene: TRBD1
j_gene: TRBJ1-1
v_gene: TRBV11-2

CDR3aa: CASSSVREGLYEQFF
CDR3nt: TGTGCCAGCAGTTCCGTGCGGGAGGGCCTCTATGAGCAGTTCTTC
abundance: many
d_gene: TRBD2
j_gene: TRBJ2-1
v_gene: TRBV6-5

CDR3aa: CASSLEWAYEQYF
CDR3nt: TGTGCCAGCAGCTTGGAATGGGCCTACGAGCAGTACTTC
abundance: NA
d_gene: NA
j_gene: TRBJ2-7
v_gene: TRBV7-6

CDR3aa: CASIRTGGREQYF
CDR3nt: TGTGCCAGCATTCGGACAGGGGGGAGAGAGCAGTACTTC
abundance: once
d_gene: TRBD1
j_gene: TRBJ2-5
v_gene: TRBV6-1

CDR3aa: CASSADGTYEQYF
CDR3nt: TGCGCCAGCAGCGCGGACGGGACCTACGAGCAGTACTTC
abundance: NA
d_gene: NA
j_gene: TRBJ2-7
v_gene: TRBV5-1

CDR3aa: CASSQRWGYEQYF
CDR3nt: TGCGCCAGCAGCCAAAGATGGGGTTACGAGCAGTACTTC
abundance: NA
d_gene: NA
j_gene: TRBJ2-7
v_gene: TRBV4-1

CDR3aa: CASSLRSSGRRTDTQYF
CDR3nt: TGTGCCAGCAGTTTACGGTCTAGCGGGAGGAGGACAGATACGCAGTATTTT
abundance: NA
d_gene: TRBD2
j_gene: TRBJ2-3
v_gene: TRBV12-3/TRBV12-4

CDR3aa: CATSPRASGPTDTQYF
CDR3nt: TGTGCCACCAGCCCCCGGGCTAGCGGCCCCACAGATACGCAGTATTTT
abundance: NA
d_gene: TRBD2
j_gene: TRBJ2-3
v_gene: TRBV15

CDR3aa: CASSLGTVSQETQYF
CDR3nt: TGCGCCAGCAGCCTAGGGACAGTGTCCCAAGAGACCCAGTACTTC
abundance: NA
d_gene: TRBD1
j_gene: TRBJ2-5
v_gene: TRBV5-1

CDR3aa: CASTSTWGAWGYTF
CDR3nt: TGTGCCAGCACCTCAACGTGGGGTGCATGGGGCTACACCTTC
abundance: few
d_gene: NA
j_gene: TRBJ1-2
v_gene: TRBV6-1